Listed here are 3 T cell receptor beta chains from one sample, sequenced in a study of blood T cell repertoires in COVID-19. Using immunoSEQ multiplex PCR, the repertoire was profiled, and TCRdb retains in-frame clones only, with some absent. The data show 250,000 or so clones, approximately 82% seen once. Sequencing input: peripheral blood. All receptors come from a man aged 25-45 years who had recovered from COVID-19.

The chain links TRBV10-3 to TRBJ2-1; 10 bases line up with TRBD2. Germline V lookup: CDR1 ENHRY, CDR2 SYGVKD. This CDR3 has 15 residues. Germline trimming cut 5 bases from V and 5 bases from J; bases unmatched to any gene: 6. This CDR3 is CAISYERGGDNEQFF. The CDR3 DNA follows: TGTGCCATCAGTTACGAGCGGGGGGGTGACAATGAGCAGTTCTTC.

This chain connects TRBV6-2 or TRBV6-3 to TRBJ1-1; unclear D gene. Germline lookup yields CDR1 MNHEY and CDR2 SVGEGT. The CDR3 extends over 13 amino acids. Trimming stripped 6 bases from V and 4 bases from J, with 12 bases between. This CDR3 is CASSRPGSTEAFF. CDR3 bases: TGTGCCAGCAGCCGCCCGGGTAGCACTGAAGCTTTCTTT.

The rearrangement links TRBV2 to TRBJ1-6; a weak D match, TRBD1 (5 bases). V was shortened by 4 bases and J by 2 bases, with 15 bases between the two germline ends. CDR1 and CDR2 from the germline V gene are SNHLY and FYNNEI. The CDR3 sequence is 17 residues long. The chain's CDR3 is CASSVGGAGAYNSPLHF. The CDR3 DNA is TGTGCCAGCAGTGTCGGCGGGGCCGGGGCCTATAATTCACCCCTCCACTTT.